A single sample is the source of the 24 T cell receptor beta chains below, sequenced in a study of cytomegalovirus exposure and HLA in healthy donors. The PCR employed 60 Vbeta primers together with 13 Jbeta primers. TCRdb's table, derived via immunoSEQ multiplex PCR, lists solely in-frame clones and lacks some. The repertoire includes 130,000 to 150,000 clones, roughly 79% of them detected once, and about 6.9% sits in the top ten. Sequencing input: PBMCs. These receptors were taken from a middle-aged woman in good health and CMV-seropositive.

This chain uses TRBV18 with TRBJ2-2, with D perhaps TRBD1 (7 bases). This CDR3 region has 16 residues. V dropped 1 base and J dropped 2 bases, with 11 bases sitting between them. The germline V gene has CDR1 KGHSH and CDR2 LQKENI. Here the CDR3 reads CASSPLRDSNTGELFF. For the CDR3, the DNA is TGTGCCAGCTCACCACTGCGGGACAGTAACACCGGGGAGCTGTTTTTT. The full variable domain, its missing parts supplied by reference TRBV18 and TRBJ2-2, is NAGVMQNPRHLVRRRGQEARLRCSPMKGHSHVYWYRQLPEEGLKFMVYLQKENIIDESGMPKERFSAEFPKEGPSILRIQQVVRGDSAAYFCASSPLRDSNTGELFFGEGSRLTVL.

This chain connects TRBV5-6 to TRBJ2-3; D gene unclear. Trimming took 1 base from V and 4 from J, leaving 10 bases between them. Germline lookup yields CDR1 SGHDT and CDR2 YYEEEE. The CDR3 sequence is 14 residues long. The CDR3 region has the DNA TGTGCCAGCAGCTTGCCCATAAGCGCAGATACGCAGTATTTT. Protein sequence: CASSLPISADTQYF.

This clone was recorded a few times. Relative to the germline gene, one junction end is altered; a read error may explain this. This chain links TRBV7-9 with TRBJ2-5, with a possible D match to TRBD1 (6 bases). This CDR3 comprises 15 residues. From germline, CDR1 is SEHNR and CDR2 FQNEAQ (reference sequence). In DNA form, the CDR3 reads TGTTCCAGCAGCTTGACAGGCCCAATCCAAGAGACCCAGTACTTC. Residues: CSSSLTGPIQETQYF.

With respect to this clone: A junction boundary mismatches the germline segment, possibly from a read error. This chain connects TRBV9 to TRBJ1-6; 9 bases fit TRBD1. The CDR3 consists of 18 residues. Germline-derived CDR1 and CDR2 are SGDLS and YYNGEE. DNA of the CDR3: TGTGCCAGCAGCCGCGGGACAGGGCCGAGCTCCTATAATTCCCCCCGCCACTTT. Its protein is CASSRGTGPSSYNSPRHF. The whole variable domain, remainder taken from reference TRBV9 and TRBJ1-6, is DSGVTQTPKHLITATGQRVTLRCSPRSGDLSVYWYQQSLDQGLQFLIQYYNGEERAKGNILERFSAQQFPDLHSELNLSSLELGDSALYFCASSRGTGPSSYNSPRHFGNGTRLTVT.

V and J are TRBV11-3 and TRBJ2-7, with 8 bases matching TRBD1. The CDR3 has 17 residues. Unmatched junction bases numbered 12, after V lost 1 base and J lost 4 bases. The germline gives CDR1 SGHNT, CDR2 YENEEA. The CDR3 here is CASSLVKTGEAPYEQYF. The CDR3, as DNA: TGTGCCAGCAGCTTAGTAAAGACAGGGGAGGCTCCTTACGAGCAGTACTTC.

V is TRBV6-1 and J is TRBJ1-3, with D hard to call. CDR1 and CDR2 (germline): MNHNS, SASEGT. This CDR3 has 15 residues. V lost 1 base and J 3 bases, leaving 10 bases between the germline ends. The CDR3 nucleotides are TGTGCCAGCAGTGAAGATCCGGGAGGTGGAAACACCATATATTTT. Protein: CASSEDPGGGNTIYF.

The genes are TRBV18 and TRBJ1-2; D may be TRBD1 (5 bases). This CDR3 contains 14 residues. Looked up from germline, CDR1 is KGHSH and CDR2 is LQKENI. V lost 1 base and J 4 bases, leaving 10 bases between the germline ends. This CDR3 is CASSPQGLFYGYTF. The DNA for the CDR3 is TGTGCCAGCTCACCACAGGGACTCTTCTATGGCTACACCTTC.

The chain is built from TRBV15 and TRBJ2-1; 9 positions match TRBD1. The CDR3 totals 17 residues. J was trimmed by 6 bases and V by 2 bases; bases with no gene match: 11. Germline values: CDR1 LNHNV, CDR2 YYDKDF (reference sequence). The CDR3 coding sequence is TGTGCCACCAGCAGACCCCCTCCGGGACAGGGTGGCAATGAGCAGTTCTTC. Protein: CATSRPPPGQGGNEQFF.

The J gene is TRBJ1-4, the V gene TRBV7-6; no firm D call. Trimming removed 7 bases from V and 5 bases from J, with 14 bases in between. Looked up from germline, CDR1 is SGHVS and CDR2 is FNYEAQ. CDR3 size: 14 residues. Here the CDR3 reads CASTRGGGNEKLFF. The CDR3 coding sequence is TGTGCCAGCACCCGAGGCGGAGGGAATGAAAAACTGTTTTTT.

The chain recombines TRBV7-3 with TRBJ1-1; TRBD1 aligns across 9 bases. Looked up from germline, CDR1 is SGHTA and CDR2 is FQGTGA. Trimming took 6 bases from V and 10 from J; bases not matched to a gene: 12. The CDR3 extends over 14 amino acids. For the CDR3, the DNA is TGTGCCAGCAGTTCGGGACAGGGCGCGAATGGAGCTTTCTTT. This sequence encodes CASSSGQGANGAFF.

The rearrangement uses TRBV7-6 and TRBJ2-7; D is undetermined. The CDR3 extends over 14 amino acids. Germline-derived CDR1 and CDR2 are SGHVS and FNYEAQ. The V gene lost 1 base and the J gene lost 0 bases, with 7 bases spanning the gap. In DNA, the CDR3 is TGTGCCAGCAGCTTAGGCGGCTTCTCCTACGAGCAGTACTTC. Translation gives CASSLGGFSYEQYF.

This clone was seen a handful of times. In DNA, the CDR3 is TGTGCCAGCAGTCTGGGACAGGGATCCTACAATGAGCAGTTCTTC. This sequence encodes CASSLGQGSYNEQFF. The chain recombines TRBV5-4 with TRBJ2-1; 9 nucleotides align to TRBD1. In germline, CDR1 is SGHNT, CDR2 YYREEE (reference sequence). The CDR3 is 15 amino acids. V gave up 5 bases and J gave up 1 base; unmatched junction bases: 4.

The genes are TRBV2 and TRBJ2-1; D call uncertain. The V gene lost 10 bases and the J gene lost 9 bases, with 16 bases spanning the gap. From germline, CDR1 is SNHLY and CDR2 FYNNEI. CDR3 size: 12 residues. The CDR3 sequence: CAIRNEALEQFF. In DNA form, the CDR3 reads TGTGCCATCCGCAACGAGGCACTTGAGCAGTTCTTC.

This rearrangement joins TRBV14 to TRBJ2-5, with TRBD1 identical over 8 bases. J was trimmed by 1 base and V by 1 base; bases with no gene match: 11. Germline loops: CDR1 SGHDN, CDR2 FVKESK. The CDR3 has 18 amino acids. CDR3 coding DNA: TGTGCCAGCAGCCAAGGGGAAGAACAGGGGGTGTTCCAAGAGACCCAGTACTTC. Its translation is CASSQGEEQGVFQETQYF. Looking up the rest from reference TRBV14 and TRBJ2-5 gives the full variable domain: EAGVTQFPSHSVIEKGQTVTLRCDPISGHDNLYWYRRVMGKEIKFLLHFVKESKQDESGMPNNRFLAERTGGTYSTLKVQPAELEDSGVYFCASSQGEEQGVFQETQYFGPGTRLLVL.

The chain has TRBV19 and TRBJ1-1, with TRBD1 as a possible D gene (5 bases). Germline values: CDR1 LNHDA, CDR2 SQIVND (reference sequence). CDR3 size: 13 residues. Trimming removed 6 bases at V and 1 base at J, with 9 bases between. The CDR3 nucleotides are TGTGCCAGTAGCATCACAGGGAACACTGAAGCTTTCTTT. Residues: CASSITGNTEAFF.

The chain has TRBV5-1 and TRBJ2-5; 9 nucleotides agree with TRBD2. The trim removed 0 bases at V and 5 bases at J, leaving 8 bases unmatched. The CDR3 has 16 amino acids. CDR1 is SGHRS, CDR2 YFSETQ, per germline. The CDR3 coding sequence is TGCGCCAGCAGCTTGGACGGGCGGGGGGGCGATGAGACCCAGTACTTC. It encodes CASSLDGRGGDETQYF.

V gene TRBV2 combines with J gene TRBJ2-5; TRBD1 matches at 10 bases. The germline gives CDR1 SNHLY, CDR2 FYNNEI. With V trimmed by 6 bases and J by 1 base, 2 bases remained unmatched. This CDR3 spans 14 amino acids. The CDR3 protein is CASSRDRGQETQYF. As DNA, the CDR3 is TGTGCCAGCAGCCGGGACAGGGGCCAAGAGACCCAGTACTTC.

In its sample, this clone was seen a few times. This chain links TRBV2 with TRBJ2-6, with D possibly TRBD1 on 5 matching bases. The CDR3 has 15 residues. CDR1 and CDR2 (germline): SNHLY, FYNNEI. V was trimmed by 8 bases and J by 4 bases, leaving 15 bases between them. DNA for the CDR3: TGTGCCAGCCTAGGGGTTCGGACAGGGGCCAACGTCCTGACTTTC. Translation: CASLGVRTGANVLTF.

The CDR3 DNA reads as TGTGCCAGCAGGACAGGGTTGGACAATGAGCAGTTCTTC. Its protein product is CASRTGLDNEQFF. J is TRBJ2-1 and V is TRBV6-1; 7 nucleotides align to TRBD1. The germline V gene has CDR1 MNHNS and CDR2 SASEGT. The J segment lost 5 bases and the V segment lost 6 bases, leaving 4 bases of the junction unmatched. This CDR3 comprises 13 residues.

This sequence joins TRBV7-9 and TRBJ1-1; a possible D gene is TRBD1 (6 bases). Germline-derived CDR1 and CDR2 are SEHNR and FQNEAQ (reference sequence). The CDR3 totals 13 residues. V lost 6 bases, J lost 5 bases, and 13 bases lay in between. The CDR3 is CASRRNRETEAFF. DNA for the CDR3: TGTGCCAGCAGAAGAAACAGGGAGACTGAAGCTTTCTTT.

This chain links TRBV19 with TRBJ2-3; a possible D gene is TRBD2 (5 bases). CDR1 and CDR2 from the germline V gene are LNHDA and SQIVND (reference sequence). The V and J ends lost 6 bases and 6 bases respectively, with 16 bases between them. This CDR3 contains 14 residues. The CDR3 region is CASRRESARDTQYF. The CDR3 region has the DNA TGTGCCAGTAGAAGGGAGTCTGCCAGGGATACGCAGTATTTT.

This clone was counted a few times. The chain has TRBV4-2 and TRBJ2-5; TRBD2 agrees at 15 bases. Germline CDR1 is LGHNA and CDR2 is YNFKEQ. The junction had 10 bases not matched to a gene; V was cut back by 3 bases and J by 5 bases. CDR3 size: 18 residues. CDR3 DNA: TGTGCCAGCAGCCAGGAGGAGGGACTAGCGGGGGGAGGGGAGACCCAGTACTTC. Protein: CASSQEEGLAGGGETQYF.

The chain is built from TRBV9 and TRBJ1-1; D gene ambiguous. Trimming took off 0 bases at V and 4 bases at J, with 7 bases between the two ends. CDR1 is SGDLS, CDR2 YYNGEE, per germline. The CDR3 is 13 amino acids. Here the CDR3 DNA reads TGTGCCAGCAGCGTAGAGCCAGGCACTGAAGCTTTCTTT. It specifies CASSVEPGTEAFF.

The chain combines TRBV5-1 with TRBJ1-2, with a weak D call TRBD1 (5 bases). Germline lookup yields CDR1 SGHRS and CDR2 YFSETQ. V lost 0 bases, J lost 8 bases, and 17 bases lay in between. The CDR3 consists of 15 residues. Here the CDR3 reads CASSLGRGRGEGYTF. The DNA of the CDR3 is TGCGCCAGCAGCTTGGGGAGGGGAAGAGGAGAGGGCTACACCTTC.